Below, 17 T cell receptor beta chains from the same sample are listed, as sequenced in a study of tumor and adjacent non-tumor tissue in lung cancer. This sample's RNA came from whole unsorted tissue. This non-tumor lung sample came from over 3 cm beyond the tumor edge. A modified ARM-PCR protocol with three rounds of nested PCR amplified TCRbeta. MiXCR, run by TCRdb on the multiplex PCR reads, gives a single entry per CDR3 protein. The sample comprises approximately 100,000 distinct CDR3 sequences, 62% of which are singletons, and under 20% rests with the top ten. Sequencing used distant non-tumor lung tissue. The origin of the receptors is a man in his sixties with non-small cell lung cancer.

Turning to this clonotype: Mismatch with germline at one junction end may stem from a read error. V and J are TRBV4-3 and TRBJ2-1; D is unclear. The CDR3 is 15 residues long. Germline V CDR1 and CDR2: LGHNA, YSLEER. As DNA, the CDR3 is TGCGTCAGCAACCAAGGATCAACTATCTACAATGAGCAGTTCTTC. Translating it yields CVSNQGSTIYNEQFF.

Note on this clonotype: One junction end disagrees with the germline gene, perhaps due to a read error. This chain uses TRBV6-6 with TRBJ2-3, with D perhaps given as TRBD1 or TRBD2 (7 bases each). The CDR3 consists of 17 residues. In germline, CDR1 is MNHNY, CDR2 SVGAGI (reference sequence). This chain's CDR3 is CASSYGGDSLYTDTQYF. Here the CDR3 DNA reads TGTGCCAGCAGTTACGGGGGGGACAGCTTATACACAGACACGCAGTATTTT.

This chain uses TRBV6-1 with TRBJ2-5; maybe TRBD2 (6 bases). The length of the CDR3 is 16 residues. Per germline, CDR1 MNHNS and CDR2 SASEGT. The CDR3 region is CVASFGGVGVLETQYF. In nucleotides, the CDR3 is TGTGTAGCTAGTTTCGGGGGAGTTGGGGTTTTAGAGACCCAGTACTTC.

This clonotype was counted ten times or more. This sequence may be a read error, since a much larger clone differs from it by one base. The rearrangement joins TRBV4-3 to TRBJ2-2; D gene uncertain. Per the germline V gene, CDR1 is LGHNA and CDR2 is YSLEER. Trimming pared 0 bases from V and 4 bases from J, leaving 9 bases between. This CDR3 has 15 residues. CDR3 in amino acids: CASSQDPHFTGELFF. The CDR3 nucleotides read TGCGCCAGCAGCCAAGACCCCCACTTCACCGGGGAGCTGTTTTTT.

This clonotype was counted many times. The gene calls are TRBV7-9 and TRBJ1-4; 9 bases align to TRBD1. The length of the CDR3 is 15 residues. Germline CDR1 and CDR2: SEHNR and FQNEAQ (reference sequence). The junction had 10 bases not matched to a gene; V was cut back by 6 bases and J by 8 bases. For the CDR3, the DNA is TGTGCCAGCAGTCTTACTACACAGGGGGCGGAAAAACTGTTTTTT. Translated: CASSLTTQGAEKLFF. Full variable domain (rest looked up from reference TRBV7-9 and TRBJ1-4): DTGVSQNPRHKITKRGQNVTFRCDPISEHNRLYWYRQTLGQGPEFLTYFQNEAQLEKSRLLSDRFSAERPKGSFSTLEIQRTEQGDSAMYLCASSLTTQGAEKLFFGSGTQLSVL.

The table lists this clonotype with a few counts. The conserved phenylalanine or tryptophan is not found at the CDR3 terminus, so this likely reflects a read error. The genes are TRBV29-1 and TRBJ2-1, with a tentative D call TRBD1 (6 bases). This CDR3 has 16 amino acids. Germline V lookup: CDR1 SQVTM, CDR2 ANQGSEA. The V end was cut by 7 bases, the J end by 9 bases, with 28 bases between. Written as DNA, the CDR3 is TGCAGCGCTAACAAGGCCACACAGGGCGGCATGGGTGAGCAGTTCCTC. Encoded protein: CSANKATQGGMGEQFL.

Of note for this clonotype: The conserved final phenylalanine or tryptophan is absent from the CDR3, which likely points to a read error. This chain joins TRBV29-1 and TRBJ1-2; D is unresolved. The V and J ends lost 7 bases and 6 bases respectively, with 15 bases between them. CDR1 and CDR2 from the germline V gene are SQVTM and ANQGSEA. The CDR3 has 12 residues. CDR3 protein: CSARSGSDGYTL. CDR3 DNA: TGCAGCGCTAGATCGGGATCTGATGGCTACACCCTC.

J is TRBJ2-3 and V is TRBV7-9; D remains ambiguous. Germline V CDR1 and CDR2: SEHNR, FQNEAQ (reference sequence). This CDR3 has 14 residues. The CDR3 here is CISTLGGSTDTQYF. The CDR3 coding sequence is TGTATCAGCACCCTGGGCGGCAGCACAGATACGCAGTATTTT.

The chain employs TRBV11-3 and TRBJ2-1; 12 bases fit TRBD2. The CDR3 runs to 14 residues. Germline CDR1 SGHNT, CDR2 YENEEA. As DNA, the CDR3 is TGTGCTAGGAGCCGCCTAGCGGGAGGGCTTGAGCAGTTCTTC. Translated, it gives CARSRLAGGLEQFF.

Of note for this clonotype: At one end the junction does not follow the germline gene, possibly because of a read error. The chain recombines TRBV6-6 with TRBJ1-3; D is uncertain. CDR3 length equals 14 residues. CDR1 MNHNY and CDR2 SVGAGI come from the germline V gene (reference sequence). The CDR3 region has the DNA TGTGCCGGCACATCCGATAGTAGAGGAAACACCATATGTTTT. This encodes CAGTSDSRGNTICF.

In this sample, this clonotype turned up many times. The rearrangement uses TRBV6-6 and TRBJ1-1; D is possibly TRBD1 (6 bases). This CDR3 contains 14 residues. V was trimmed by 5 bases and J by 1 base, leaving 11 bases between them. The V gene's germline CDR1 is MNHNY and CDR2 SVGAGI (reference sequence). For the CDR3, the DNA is TGTGCCAGCAGTATCCAGGGGCGGAACACTGAAGCTTTCTTT. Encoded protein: CASSIQGRNTEAFF.

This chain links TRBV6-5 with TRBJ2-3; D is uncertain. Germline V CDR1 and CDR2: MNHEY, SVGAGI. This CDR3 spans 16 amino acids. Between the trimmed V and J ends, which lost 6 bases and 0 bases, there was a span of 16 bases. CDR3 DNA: TGTGCCAGCAGCTACCACGGTAACTCTAGCACAGATACGCAGTATTTT. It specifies CASSYHGNSSTDTQYF.

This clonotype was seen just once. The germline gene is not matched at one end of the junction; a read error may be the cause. The CDR3 coding sequence is TGTGCCGGCAGCTTAGTACTAGCGGGCTCCGGGGAGCTGTTTTTT. This translates into CAGSLVLAGSGELFF. The chain uses TRBV11-2 and TRBJ2-2; 9 bases map to TRBD2. The germline V gene encodes CDR1 SGHAT and CDR2 FQNNGV. CDR3 length equals 15 residues.

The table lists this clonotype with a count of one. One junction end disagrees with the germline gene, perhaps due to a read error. CDR3: CSSSCSEQFF. The CDR3, as DNA: TGCTCCAGCAGCTGCAGTGAGCAGTTCTTC. The chain carries TRBV4-3 and TRBJ2-1, with no clear D. CDR1 is LGHNA, CDR2 YSLEER, per germline. CDR3 length: 10 amino acids.

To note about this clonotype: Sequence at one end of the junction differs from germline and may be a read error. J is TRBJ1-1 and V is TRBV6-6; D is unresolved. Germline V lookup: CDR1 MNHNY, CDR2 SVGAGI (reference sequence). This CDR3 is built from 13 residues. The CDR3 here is CGSTGTSLTEAFF. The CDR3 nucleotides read TGTGGCAGCACGGGTACAAGTTTAACTGAAGCTTTCTTC.

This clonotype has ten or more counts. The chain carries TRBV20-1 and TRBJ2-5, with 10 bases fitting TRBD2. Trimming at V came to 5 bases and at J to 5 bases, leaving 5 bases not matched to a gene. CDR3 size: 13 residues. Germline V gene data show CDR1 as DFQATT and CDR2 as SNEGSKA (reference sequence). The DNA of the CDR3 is TGCAGTGCTGGACGACTAGCGGGCGAGACCCAGTACTTC. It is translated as CSAGRLAGETQYF.

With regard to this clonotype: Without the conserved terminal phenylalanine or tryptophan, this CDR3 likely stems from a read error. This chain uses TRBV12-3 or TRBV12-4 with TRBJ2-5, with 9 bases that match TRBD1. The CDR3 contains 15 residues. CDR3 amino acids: CAGSKTGGAWETQYL. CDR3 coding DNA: TGTGCCGGCAGTAAAACAGGGGGCGCGTGGGAGACCCAGTACCTC.